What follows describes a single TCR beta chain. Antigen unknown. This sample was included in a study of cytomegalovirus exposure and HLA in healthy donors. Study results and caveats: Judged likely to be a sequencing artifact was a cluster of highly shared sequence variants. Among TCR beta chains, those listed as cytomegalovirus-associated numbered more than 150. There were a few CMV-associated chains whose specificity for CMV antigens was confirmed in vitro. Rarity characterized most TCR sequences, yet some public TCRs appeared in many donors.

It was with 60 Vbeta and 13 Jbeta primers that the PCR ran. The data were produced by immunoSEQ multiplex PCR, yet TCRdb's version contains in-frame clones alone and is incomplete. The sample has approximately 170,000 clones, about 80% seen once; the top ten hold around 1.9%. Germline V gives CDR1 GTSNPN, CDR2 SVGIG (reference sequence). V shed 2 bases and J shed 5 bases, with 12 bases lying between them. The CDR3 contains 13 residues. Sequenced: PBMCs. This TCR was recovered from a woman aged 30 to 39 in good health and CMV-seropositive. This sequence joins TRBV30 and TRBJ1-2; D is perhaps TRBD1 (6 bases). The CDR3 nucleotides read TGTGCCTGGAGTCCGAGGGACAAGTATGGCTACACCTTC. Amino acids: CAWSPRDKYGYTF.